This T cell receptor (beta chain) was identified during a study of blood T cell repertoires in COVID-19. Germline assignment: CDR1 LGHDT and CDR2 YNNKEL (reference sequence). The CDR3 is 15 residues long. The V and J ends lost 3 bases and 4 bases, in that order; junction bases with no gene match: 4. The protocol was immunoSEQ multiplex PCR, while the TCRdb copy is restricted to in-frame clones and leaves out a portion. Counted here are about 270,000 clones, 88% occurring once; the ten biggest clones make up 3%. This clone has only one observation. The rearrangement links TRBV3-1 (or the pseudogene TRBV3-2) to TRBJ1-2, with 11 bases lining up with TRBD1. Sequencing used PBMCs or T cells enriched from blood (not recorded which). This sequence originates from a woman aged 45-59 years who had recovered from COVID-19. The CDR3 spells CASSQRTGGTYGYTF. CDR3 bases: TGTGCCAGCAGCCAGAGGACAGGGGGCACCTATGGCTACACCTTC.